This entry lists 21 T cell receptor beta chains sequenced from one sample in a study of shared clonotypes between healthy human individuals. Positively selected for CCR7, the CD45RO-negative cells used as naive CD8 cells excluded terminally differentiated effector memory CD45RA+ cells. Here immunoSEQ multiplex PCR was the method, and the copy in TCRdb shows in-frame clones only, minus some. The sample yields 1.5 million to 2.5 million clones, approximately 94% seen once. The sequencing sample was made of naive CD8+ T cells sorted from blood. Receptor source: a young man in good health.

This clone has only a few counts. CDR3 coding DNA: TGTGCCATCAGTGAGTCGACTCGACTAGCGGGGAACTACGAGCAGTACTTC. Encoded protein: CAISESTRLAGNYEQYF. The V gene is TRBV10-3, the J gene TRBJ2-7, with 11 bases aligning to TRBD2. Germline lookup yields CDR1 ENHRY and CDR2 SYGVKD. Trimming removed 0 bases from V and 3 bases from J; junction bases left unmatched: 7. The CDR3 totals 17 residues.

In nucleotides, the CDR3 is TGTGCCAGCGGGGAAACAGGTTCCTACGAGCAGTACTTC. Translation gives CASGETGSYEQYF. This chain joins TRBV6-5 and TRBJ2-7; possibly TRBD1 for D (5 bases). Germline-derived CDR1 and CDR2 are MNHEY and SVGAGI. V was trimmed by 8 bases and J by 1 base, leaving 12 bases between them. There are 13 residues in the CDR3.

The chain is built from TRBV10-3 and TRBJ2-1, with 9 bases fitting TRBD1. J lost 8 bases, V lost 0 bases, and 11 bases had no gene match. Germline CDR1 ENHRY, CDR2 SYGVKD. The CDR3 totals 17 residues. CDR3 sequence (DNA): TGTGCCATCAGTGAGTCCTCGCTGGGACAGGGAGGGGATGAGCAGTTCTTC. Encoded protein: CAISESSLGQGGDEQFF.

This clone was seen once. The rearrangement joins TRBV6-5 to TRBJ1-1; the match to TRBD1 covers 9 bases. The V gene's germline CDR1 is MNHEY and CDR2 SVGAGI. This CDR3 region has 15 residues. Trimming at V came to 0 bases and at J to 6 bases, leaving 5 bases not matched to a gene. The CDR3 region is CASSYSAQGAAEAFF. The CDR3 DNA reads TGTGCCAGCAGTTACTCAGCACAGGGGGCAGCTGAAGCTTTCTTT.

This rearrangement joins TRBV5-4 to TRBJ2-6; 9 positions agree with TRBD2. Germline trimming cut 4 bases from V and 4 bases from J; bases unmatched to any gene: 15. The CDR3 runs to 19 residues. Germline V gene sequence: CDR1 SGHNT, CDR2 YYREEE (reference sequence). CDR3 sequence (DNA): TGTGCCAGCAGCCCGGGGGTAGCGGGGGCTTCGGGAGGGGCCAACGTCCTGACTTTC. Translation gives CASSPGVAGASGGANVLTF.

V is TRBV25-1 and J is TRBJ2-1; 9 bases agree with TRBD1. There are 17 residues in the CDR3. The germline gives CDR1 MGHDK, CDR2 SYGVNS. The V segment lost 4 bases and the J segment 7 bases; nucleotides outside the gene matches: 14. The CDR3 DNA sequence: TGTGCCAGCAGTGGAACAAGGAGGACAGGGGCTGGTAATGAGCAGTTCTTC. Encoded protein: CASSGTRRTGAGNEQFF.

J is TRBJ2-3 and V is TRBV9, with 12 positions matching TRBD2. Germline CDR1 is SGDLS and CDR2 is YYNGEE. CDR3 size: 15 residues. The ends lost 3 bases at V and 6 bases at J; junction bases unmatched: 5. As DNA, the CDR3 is TGTGCCAGCAGCGCTAGCGGGAGGGCCGAGGATACGCAGTATTTT. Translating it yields CASSASGRAEDTQYF. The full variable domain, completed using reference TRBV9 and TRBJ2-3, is DSGVTQTPKHLITATGQRVTLRCSPRSGDLSVYWYQQSLDQGLQFLIQYYNGEERAKGNILERFSAQQFPDLHSELNLSSLELGDSALYFCASSASGRAEDTQYFGPGTRLTVL.

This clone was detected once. The CDR3 sequence: CASGSRGSYNSPLHF. The CDR3 DNA reads TGTGCCAGCGGCTCTAGGGGGTCCTATAATTCACCCCTCCACTTT. The chain couples TRBV27 to TRBJ1-6; D may be TRBD1 (6 bases). The germline CDR1 and CDR2 sequences are MNHEY and SMNVEV (reference sequence). The CDR3 extends over 15 amino acids. Trimming stripped 8 bases from V and 1 base from J, with 12 bases between.

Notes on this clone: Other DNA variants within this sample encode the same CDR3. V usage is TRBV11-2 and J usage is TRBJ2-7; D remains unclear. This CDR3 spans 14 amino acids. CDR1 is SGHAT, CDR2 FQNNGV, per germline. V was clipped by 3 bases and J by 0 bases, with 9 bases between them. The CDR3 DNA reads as TGTGCCAGCAGCTTCGGCGGCCCCTCCTACGAGCAGTACTTC. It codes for CASSFGGPSYEQYF.

This chain's CDR3 is CASSQVPQGASGELFF. CDR3 in DNA: TGCGCCAGCAGCCAGGTGCCTCAGGGGGCAAGCGGGGAGCTGTTTTTT. The chain links TRBV4-1 to TRBJ2-2, with TRBD1 matching 8 bases. V was clipped by 3 bases and J by 7 bases; unmatched bases: 10. CDR1 is MGHRA, CDR2 YSYEKL, per germline. The CDR3 extends over 16 amino acids.

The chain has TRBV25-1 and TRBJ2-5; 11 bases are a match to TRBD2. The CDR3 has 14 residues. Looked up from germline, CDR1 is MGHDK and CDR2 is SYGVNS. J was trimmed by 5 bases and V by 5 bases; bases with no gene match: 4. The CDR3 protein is CASSPLAGGETQYF. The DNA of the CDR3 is TGTGCCAGCAGTCCCCTAGCGGGGGGCGAGACCCAGTACTTC.

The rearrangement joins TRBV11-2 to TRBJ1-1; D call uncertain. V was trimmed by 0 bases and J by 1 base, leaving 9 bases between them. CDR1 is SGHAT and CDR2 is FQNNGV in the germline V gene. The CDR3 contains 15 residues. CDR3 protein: CASSLDPDPNTEAFF. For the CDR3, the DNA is TGTGCCAGCAGCTTAGATCCAGACCCGAACACTGAAGCTTTCTTT. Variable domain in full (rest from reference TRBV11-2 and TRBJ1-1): EAGVAQSPRYKIIEKRQSVAFWCNPISGHATLYWYQQILGQGPKLLIQFQNNGVVDDSQLPKDRFSAERLKGVDSTLKIQPAKLEDSAVYLCASSLDPDPNTEAFFGQGTRLTVV.

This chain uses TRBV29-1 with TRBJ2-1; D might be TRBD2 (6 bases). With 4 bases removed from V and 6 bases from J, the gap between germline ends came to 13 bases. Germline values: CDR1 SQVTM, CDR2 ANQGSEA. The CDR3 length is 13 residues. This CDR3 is CSVVWGVVNEQFF. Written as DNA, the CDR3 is TGCAGCGTTGTCTGGGGGGTGGTCAATGAGCAGTTCTTC.

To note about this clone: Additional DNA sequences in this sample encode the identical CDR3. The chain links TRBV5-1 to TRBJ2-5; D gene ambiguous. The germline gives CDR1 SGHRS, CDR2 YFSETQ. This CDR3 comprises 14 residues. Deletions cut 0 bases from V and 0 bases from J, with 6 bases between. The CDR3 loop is CASSLGTNQETQYF. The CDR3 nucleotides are TGCGCCAGCAGCTTGGGTACAAACCAAGAGACCCAGTACTTC.

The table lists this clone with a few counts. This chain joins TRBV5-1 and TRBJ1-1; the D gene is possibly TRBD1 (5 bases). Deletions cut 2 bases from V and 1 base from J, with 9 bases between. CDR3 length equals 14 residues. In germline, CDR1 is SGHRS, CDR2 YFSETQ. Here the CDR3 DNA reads TGCGCCAGCAGCTTCGGGGGGGAGAACACTGAAGCTTTCTTT. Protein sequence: CASSFGGENTEAFF.

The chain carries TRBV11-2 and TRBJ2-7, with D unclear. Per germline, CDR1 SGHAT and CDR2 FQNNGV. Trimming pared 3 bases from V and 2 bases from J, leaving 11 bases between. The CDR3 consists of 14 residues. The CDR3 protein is CASSFGGPAYEQYF. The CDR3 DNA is TGTGCCAGCAGCTTTGGCGGCCCTGCCTACGAGCAGTACTTC.

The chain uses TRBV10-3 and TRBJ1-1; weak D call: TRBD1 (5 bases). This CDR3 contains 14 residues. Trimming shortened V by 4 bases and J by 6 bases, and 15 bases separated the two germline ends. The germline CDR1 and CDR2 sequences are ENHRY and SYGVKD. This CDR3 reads CAISARTGESEAFF. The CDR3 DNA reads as TGTGCCATCAGTGCCCGGACGGGGGAATCTGAAGCTTTCTTT.

In DNA form, the CDR3 reads TGTGCCAGCAGCCACCCTAGCGGGAGACCCTACGAGCAGTACTTC. It specifies CASSHPSGRPYEQYF. This sequence joins TRBV11-2 and TRBJ2-7; 10 bases match TRBD2. With 5 bases clipped from V and 2 bases from J, the junction kept 6 bases outside the gene matches. Germline V gene data show CDR1 as SGHAT and CDR2 as FQNNGV. This CDR3 is built from 15 residues.

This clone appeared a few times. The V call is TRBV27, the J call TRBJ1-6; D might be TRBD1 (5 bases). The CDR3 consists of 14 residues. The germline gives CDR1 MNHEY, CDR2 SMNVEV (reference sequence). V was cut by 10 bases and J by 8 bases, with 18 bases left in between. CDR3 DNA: TGTGCCACCGGCCTAGGGGAGGGGTATTCACCCCTCCACTTT. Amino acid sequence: CATGLGEGYSPLHF.

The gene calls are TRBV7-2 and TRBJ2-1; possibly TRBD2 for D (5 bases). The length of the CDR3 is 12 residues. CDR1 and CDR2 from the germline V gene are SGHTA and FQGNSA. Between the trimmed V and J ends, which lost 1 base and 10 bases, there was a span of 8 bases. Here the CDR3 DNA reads TGTGCCAGCAGCTTAGGGTGGAGGGAGCAGTTCTTC. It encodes CASSLGWREQFF.

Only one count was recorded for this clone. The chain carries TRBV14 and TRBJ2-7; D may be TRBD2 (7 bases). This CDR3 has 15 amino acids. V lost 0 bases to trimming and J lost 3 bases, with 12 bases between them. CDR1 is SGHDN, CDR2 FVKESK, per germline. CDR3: CASSQEGGAYYEQYF. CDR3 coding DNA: TGTGCCAGCAGCCAAGAAGGGGGGGCCTACTACGAGCAGTACTTC. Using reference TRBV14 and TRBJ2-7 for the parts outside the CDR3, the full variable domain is EAGVTQFPSHSVIEKGQTVTLRCDPISGHDNLYWYRRVMGKEIKFLLHFVKESKQDESGMPNNRFLAERTGGTYSTLKVQPAELEDSGVYFCASSQEGGAYYEQYFGPGTRLTVT.